This T cell receptor beta chain was retrieved from a study of blood T cells in healthy people across ages. Study-wide findings and caveats: Across the age range, TCR beta diversity per million T cells fell in a roughly linear way.

This clonotype appeared once. What it binds is not known. PCR was performed a second time for roughly 7 to 12 cycles using a sample-barcoded 5' primer and a J-beta primer mix. Each single sample gave us at least 3 million CDR3-containing paired-end reads. TCRdb ran MiXCR on the 5' RACE reads and lists one entry per CDR3 protein. The table lists 650,000 to 900,000 distinct CDR3 sequences, about 59% of them singletons. The germline gives CDR1 SGHNT, CDR2 YYREEE (reference sequence). V was shortened by 2 bases and J by 2 bases, with 8 bases between the two germline ends. There are 15 residues in the CDR3.

The V and J genes are TRBV5-4 and TRBJ2-6, with no clear D. This sequence originates from a man in his thirties or forties in good health. Material for sequencing was blood. The CDR3 sequence: CASSFSTAGANVLTF. The CDR3 bases are TGTGCCAGCAGCTTTTCGACGGCTGGGGCCAACGTCCTGACTTTC. Together with reference TRBV5-4 and TRBJ2-6, the CDR3 gives the full variable domain: ETGVTQSPTHLIKTRGQQVTLRCSSQSGHNTVSWYQQALGQGPQFIFQYYREEENGRGNFPPRFSGLQFPNYSSELNVNALELDDSALYLCASSFSTAGANVLTFGAGSRLTVL.